The clone carrying this TCR beta chain was detected many times. Its antigen remains unknown. Germline CDR1 is SGHVS and CDR2 is FQNEAQ. The V end lost 3 bases, the J end lost 1 base, and 10 bases lay between the germline ends. There are 15 residues in the CDR3. This sample was included in a study of T cell repertoires in cytomegalovirus infection. Study overall: The public TCR beta signatures pointed to both CMV infection and matching HLA type.

TCRdb fed the reads into MiXCR, producing one record per CDR3 protein. The data show nearly 650,000 distinct CDR3 sequences, 20% to 30% seen once. Study results and caveats: Based on cumulative public TCR beta family frequency, carriers of CMV plus the relevant HLA were identified. The response measured ex vivo was dominated by TCR beta clonotypes (HLA-C-restricted and CMV-specific).

The chain has TRBV7-8 and TRBJ1-5, with a tentative D call TRBD1 (6 bases). Input material: CD8+ T cells from PBMCs. The sequence derives from a human donor in good health (CMV status not recorded). Some clones in this sample may be carry-over from other donors' samples. The CDR3 DNA sequence: TGTGCCAGCAGCTTCGCCAGGGGCAGCAATCAGCCCCAGCATTTT. This translates into CASSFARGSNQPQHF.